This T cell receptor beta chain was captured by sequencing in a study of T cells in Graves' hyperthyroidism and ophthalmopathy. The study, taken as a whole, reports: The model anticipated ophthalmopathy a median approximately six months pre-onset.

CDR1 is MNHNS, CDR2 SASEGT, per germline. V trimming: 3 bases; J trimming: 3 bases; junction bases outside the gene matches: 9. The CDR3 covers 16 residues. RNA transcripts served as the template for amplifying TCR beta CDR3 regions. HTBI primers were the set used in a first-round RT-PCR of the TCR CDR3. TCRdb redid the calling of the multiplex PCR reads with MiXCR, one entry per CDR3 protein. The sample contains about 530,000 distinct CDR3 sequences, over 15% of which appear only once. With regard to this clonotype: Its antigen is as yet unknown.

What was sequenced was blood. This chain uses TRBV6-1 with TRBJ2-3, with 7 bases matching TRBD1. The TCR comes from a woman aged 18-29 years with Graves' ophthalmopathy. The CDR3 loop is CASSDSGTVATDTQYF. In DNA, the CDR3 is TGTGCCAGCAGTGATTCCGGGACAGTTGCAACAGATACGCAGTATTTT.